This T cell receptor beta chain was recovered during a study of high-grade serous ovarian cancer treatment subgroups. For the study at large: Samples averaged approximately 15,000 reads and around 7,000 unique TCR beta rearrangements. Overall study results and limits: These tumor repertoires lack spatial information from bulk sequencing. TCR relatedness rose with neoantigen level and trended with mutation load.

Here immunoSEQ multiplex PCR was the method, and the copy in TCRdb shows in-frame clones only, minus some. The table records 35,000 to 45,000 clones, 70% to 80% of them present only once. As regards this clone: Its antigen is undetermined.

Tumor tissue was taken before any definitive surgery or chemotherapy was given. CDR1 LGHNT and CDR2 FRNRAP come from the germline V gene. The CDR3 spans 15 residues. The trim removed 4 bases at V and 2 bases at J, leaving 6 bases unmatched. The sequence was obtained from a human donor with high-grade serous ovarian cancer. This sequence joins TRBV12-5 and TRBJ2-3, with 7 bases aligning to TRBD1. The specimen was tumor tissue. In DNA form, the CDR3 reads TGTGCTAGTGGTTCCCAGACAGGGTCCACAGATACGCAGTATTTT. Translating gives CASGSQTGSTDTQYF. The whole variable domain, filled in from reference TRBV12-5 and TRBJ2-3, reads DARVTQTPRHKVTEMGQEVTMRCQPILGHNTVFWYRQTMMQGLELLAYFRNRAPLDDSGMPKDRFSAEMPDATLATLKIQPSEPRDSAVYFCASGSQTGSTDTQYFGPGTRLTVL.